This TCR beta chain was retrieved from a study of Graves' ophthalmopathy and Graves' hyperthyroidism. Germline CDR1 and CDR2: SQVTM and ANQGSEA. The V gene lost 1 base and the J gene lost 1 base, with 7 bases spanning the gap. This CDR3 spans 14 amino acids. Amplification targeted the TCR beta CDR3 regions, with RNA transcripts as the source material. The first round was an RT-PCR with HTBI primers, and the second round was a multiplex PCR. TCRdb called the multiplex PCR reads again in MiXCR, with one record for every CDR3 protein. The repertoire holds about 210,000 distinct CDR3 sequences, with over 25% as singletons. Clinicians diagnosed using symptoms, serum thyroxine, TRAb, thyroid ultrasound and orbital computed tomography.

The chain combines TRBV29-1 with TRBJ2-2; TRBD1 might be the D (5 bases). The sequenced material came from peripheral blood. This sequence was found in a man aged 45 to 65 with Graves' ophthalmopathy. The CDR3 loop reads CSVEGGRNTGELFF. The CDR3 bases are TGCAGCGTTGAAGGGGGCAGGAACACCGGGGAGCTGTTTTTT.